This T cell receptor beta chain was profiled in a study of cytomegalovirus exposure and HLA in healthy donors. Trimming pared 5 bases from V and 2 bases from J, leaving 10 bases between. The germline V gene has CDR1 GTSNPN and CDR2 SVGIG (reference sequence). This CDR3 is 12 amino acids long. The PCR made use of 60 Vbeta and 13 Jbeta primers. Assay used: immunoSEQ multiplex PCR; TCRdb lists only in-frame clones, some missing. The table shows 180,000 or so clones, with about 80% occurring only once. This clone was observed a few times. Sequencing was done on a sample of PBMCs. This chain links TRBV30 with TRBJ2-7; weak D call: TRBD1 (5 bases). The receptor's source is a man between 45 and 60 years old in good health and CMV-seropositive. The CDR3, as DNA: TGTGCCTGGGAAGACAGTACCTACGAGCAGTACTTC. Translation gives CAWEDSTYEQYF.